One sample yielded the 19 T cell receptor beta chains listed below, sequenced in a study of CD4 and CD8 cells across lung adenocarcinoma regions. TCRdb processed the PCR reads anew with MiXCR; each CDR3 protein has one entry. The data show around 15,000 distinct CDR3 sequences, around 40% seen once. The specimen sequenced was CD4+ T cells from the center of a lung tumor. These receptors originate from a male donor with lung adenocarcinoma. The CD4 and CD8 labels of this study may be unreliable.

The chain uses TRBV6-4 and TRBJ2-3, with 14 bases identical to TRBD2. With 1 base clipped from V and 1 base from J, the junction kept 22 bases outside the gene matches. CDR3 length: 24 residues. Germline values: CDR1 MRHNA, CDR2 SNTAGT. The CDR3 spells CASSDFGVLTSGTSGRSGTDTQYF. CDR3 DNA sequence: TGTGCCAGCAGTGACTTCGGTGTATTAACCTCCGGGACTAGCGGGAGAAGTGGCACAGATACGCAGTATTTT.

In its sample, this clonotype ranks as medium-sized. The chain couples TRBV6-1 to TRBJ2-5; a weak D match, TRBD2 (6 bases). Germline assignment: CDR1 MNHNS and CDR2 SASEGT. Trimming pared 4 bases from V and 1 base from J, leaving 13 bases between. This CDR3 contains 15 residues. CDR3 sequence: CASSGASVPQETQYF. CDR3 nucleotides: TGTGCCAGCAGTGGCGCTAGCGTACCCCAAGAGACCCAGTACTTC.

This clonotype was picked up a small number of times. A much larger clone is a single base away; this may be a read error. The chain links TRBV10-1 to TRBJ2-1; weak D call: TRBD1 (7 bases). The germline CDR1 and CDR2 sequences are WNHNN and SYGVQD (reference sequence). This CDR3 is 13 amino acids long. V lost 4 bases, J lost 10 bases, and 14 bases lay in between. DNA of the CDR3: TGCGCCAGCAGTGGCAGGGGGGATTACGAGCAGTTCTTC. Translating it yields CASSGRGDYEQFF.

J is TRBJ1-1 and V is TRBV10-1; D gene ambiguous. This CDR3 has 13 amino acids. Germline V gene sequence: CDR1 WNHNN, CDR2 SYGVQD (reference sequence). V gave up 2 bases and J gave up 6 bases, with 10 bases separating them. CDR3 sequence: CASSERTLSEAFF. The CDR3 nucleotides are TGCGCCAGCAGTGAGAGGACCCTATCTGAAGCTTTCTTT.

The chain carries TRBV9 and TRBJ2-2, with 12 bases identical to TRBD2. The CDR3 is 17 amino acids. Germline V gives CDR1 SGDLS, CDR2 YYNGEE. The V gene end was trimmed by 4 bases and the J gene end by 5 bases; junction bases not matched to a gene: 9. CDR3 nucleotides: TGTGCCAGCAGCAAACTAGCGGGAGGCCCGGAGACCGGGGAGCTGTTTTTT. Its protein product is CASSKLAGGPETGELFF.

This clonotype rates as medium-sized. The chain joins TRBV6-1 to TRBJ2-1, with TRBD2 as a possible D gene (5 bases). TRBJ2-7 explains the end of the DNA better; the J call may be wrong. Germline V CDR1 and CDR2: MNHNS, SASEGT. CDR3 length: 12 amino acids. In DNA form, the CDR3 reads TGTGCCAGCAGGGAGGTCGGGTACGAGCAGTACTTC. Its protein is CASREVGYEQYF.

The V gene is TRBV6-1, the J gene TRBJ2-3; 9 bases match TRBD2. TRBJ2-7 explains the end of the DNA better; the J call may be wrong. CDR1 and CDR2 (germline): MNHNS, SASEGT. CDR3 length: 15 residues. This CDR3 reads CASSEASGSPNTQYF. The CDR3 bases are TGTGCCAGCAGTGAAGCTAGCGGGAGCCCAAACACGCAGTACTTC.

In the case of this clonotype: The junction does not match germline at one end; this may be a read error. The rearrangement links TRBV6-1 to TRBJ2-2; the D gene could be TRBD1 or TRBD2 (5 bases each). Germline V lookup: CDR1 MNHNS, CDR2 SASEGT. The CDR3 has 15 residues. CDR3 in amino acids: CASAPRAGSTGALYF. In DNA, the CDR3 is TGTGCCAGCGCCCCCCGGGCAGGGAGCACCGGTGCGCTGTATTTT.

This chain uses TRBV11-3 with TRBJ2-2; 12 nucleotides align to TRBD2. CDR1 and CDR2 from the germline V gene are SGHNT and YENEEA. The CDR3 extends over 19 amino acids. The ends lost 5 bases at V and 4 bases at J; junction bases unmatched: 14. Here the CDR3 reads CASSGLTASGRVATGELFF. Written as DNA, the CDR3 is TGTGCCAGCAGCGGACTCACTGCTAGCGGGAGGGTTGCCACCGGGGAGCTGTTTTTT.

This clonotype was counted at least ten times. The chain has TRBV10-2 and TRBJ2-1; TRBD1 matches at 8 bases. The DNA matches TRBJ2-7 better at its end, which makes the J call doubtful. This CDR3 region has 16 residues. From germline, CDR1 is WSHSY and CDR2 SAAADI. CDR3 region: CASSESQGTGDYEQYF. The CDR3 DNA reads as TGCGCCAGCAGTGAGTCTCAAGGGACAGGAGATTACGAGCAGTACTTC.

The chain employs TRBV6-1 and TRBJ2-5; 9 positions match TRBD2. This CDR3 has 15 residues. Trimming cost V 5 bases and J 4 bases; bases outside gene matches: 8. Germline values: CDR1 MNHNS, CDR2 SASEGT. CDR3 region: CASSPEGLARETQYF. The CDR3 DNA reads as TGTGCCAGCAGTCCTGAAGGACTAGCGAGAGAGACCCAGTACTTC.

As regards this clonotype: At one end, the junction sequence differs from germline, possibly due to a read error. The chain combines TRBV9 with TRBJ2-3; D is perhaps TRBD1 or TRBD2 (5 bases each). CDR1 SGDLS and CDR2 YYNGEE come from the germline V gene. This CDR3 spans 16 amino acids. CDR3 bases: TGTGCCAGCAGCCGCCTAGGGGTGTCTAGCAAAGATACGCAGTATTTT. Its protein is CASSRLGVSSKDTQYF. The variable domain in full, with the rest retrieved from reference TRBV9 and TRBJ2-3, is DSGVTQTPKHLITATGQRVTLRCSPRSGDLSVYWYQQSLDQGLQFLIQYYNGEERAKGNILERFSAQQFPDLHSELNLSSLELGDSALYFCASSRLGVSSKDTQYFGPGTRLTVL.

This clonotype was detected a few times. The chain links TRBV28 to TRBJ2-3, with 8 positions matching TRBD2. CDR1 and CDR2 from the germline V gene are MDHEN and SYDVKM. The CDR3 spans 15 residues. V trimming: 5 bases; J trimming: 2 bases; junction bases outside the gene matches: 6. CDR3 nucleotide sequence: TGTGCCAGCAGTGCTCCTAGCGGGCTCACAGATACGCAGTATTTT. Translated: CASSAPSGLTDTQYF. Full variable domain (outside the CDR3, taken from reference TRBV28 and TRBJ2-3): DVKVTQSSRYLVKRTGEKVFLECVQDMDHENMFWYRQDPGLGLRLIYFSYDVKMKEKGDIPEGYSVSREKKERFSLILESASTNQTSMYLCASSAPSGLTDTQYFGPGTRLTVL.

The chain combines TRBV6-5 with TRBJ2-2; D uncertain. The CDR3 runs 14 residues. The V gene's germline CDR1 is MNHEY and CDR2 SVGAGI. Trimming removed 4 bases from V and 7 bases from J, with 13 bases in between. The CDR3 coding sequence is TGTGCCAGCAGTTTCGACTTACACGGCGGGGAGCTGTTTTTT. This gives the protein CASSFDLHGGELFF.

The rearrangement links TRBV10-1 to TRBJ2-5, with D possibly TRBD2 on 6 matching bases. The J call may be faulty, since TRBJ2-3 better matches the DNA end. The CDR3 covers 17 residues. Germline V gene lookup returns CDR1 WNHNN and CDR2 SYGVQD (reference sequence). Here the CDR3 DNA reads TGCGCCAGCAGTGCGGGGGTTGGCGGTCGTGGCCAAGATACGCAGTATTTT. It encodes CASSAGVGGRGQDTQYF.

V and J are TRBV4-1 and TRBJ1-4; 10 nucleotides line up with TRBD1. This CDR3 region has 15 residues. V shed 3 bases, J shed 7 bases, and the junction held 5 bases outside the gene matches. Germline assignment: CDR1 MGHRA and CDR2 YSYEKL. CDR3 protein: CASSQGDRGPEKLFF. In DNA, the CDR3 is TGCGCCAGCAGCCAGGGAGACAGGGGGCCTGAAAAACTGTTTTTT.

This clonotype was seen many times. The rearrangement joins TRBV27 to TRBJ2-5; D is possibly TRBD1 or TRBD2 (5 bases each). The DNA end lines up better with TRBJ2-7; the J call may be wrong. Germline loops: CDR1 MNHEY, CDR2 SMNVEV (reference sequence). The CDR3 runs to 15 residues. CDR3 loop: CASSSLQGDLYEQYF. Here the CDR3 DNA reads TGTGCCAGCAGCTCGCTTCAGGGAGACCTCTACGAGCAGTACTTC.

In the case of this clonotype: Relative to the germline gene, one junction end is altered; a read error may explain this. The gene calls are TRBV6-1 and TRBJ2-3; D not resolved. The CDR3 consists of 18 residues. The germline V gene has CDR1 MNHNS and CDR2 SASEGT. The CDR3 spells CASSELSAGGSEQDTQYF. CDR3 sequence (DNA): TGTGCCAGCAGTGAACTGTCCGCCGGCGGCAGTGAGCAAGATACGCAGTATTTC.

This rearrangement joins TRBV10-1 to TRBJ2-3; the D call may be TRBD1 or TRBD2 (5 bases each). TRBJ2-7 matches the DNA end more closely, so the J call is doubtful. The germline V gene has CDR1 WNHNN and CDR2 SYGVQD (reference sequence). This CDR3 contains 17 residues. The CDR3 DNA reads TGCGCCAGCAGTGCGGGTGGTGGGGGTTGTGACAAAGATACGCAGTACTTC. Amino acids: CASSAGGGGCDKDTQYF.